This T cell receptor beta chain was profiled in a study of identifying expanded T cells in peripheral blood. Worth noting for this clone: Antigen unknown.

During the collection period, no donor immune events like infections were recorded. General study findings and limits: Over about two and four weeks, about 15 and 18 clones changed, versus roughly 1.1 between replicates. Across healthy donors, higher total template counts meant significantly greater roughly two-week count variance.

This table comes from immunoSEQ multiplex PCR, and its TCRdb copy is limited to in-frame clones, with some not included. The sample shows approximately 91,000 clones, more than 70% of them seen only once. Sequencing used blood. The receptor's source is a person aged 18 to 70 in good health.

CDR3 amino acids: CASSPNRGGTDTQYF. The CDR3 DNA reads as TGTGCCAGCAGCCCAAACAGGGGGGGCACAGATACGCAGTATTTT. The chain couples TRBV7-3 to TRBJ2-3; 8 bases are shared with TRBD1. Trimming took 5 bases from V and 1 from J; bases not matched to a gene: 5. The CDR3 contains 15 residues. The germline CDR1 and CDR2 sequences are SGHTA and FQGTGA.